The rows below give T cell receptor beta chains drawn from one sample of a study of glioma-infiltrating T cells after dendritic cell vaccination. Measured with immunoSEQ multiplex PCR; TCRdb has only the in-frame clones, and not every one. The data show approximately 36,000 clones, with approximately 80% seen just once and approximately 8.3% held by the top ten. The source material was blood, sampled before dendritic cell vaccination. The source is a human donor with glioblastoma. Each CDR3 is given without its conserved first and last residue.

CDR3,V,J
ASSVDQGRGTDTQY,TRBV9,TRBJ2-3
ASRDSSYNSPLH,TRBV6-4,TRBJ1-6
ASSSQSGGVYNEQF,TRBV11-3,TRBJ2-1
ASSAVYSGANVLT,TRBV7-2,TRBJ2-6
ASSLIPGGTSGGSETQY,TRBV5-5,TRBJ2-5
ASKGLGYEQY,TRBV27,TRBJ2-7
ASSQVGASTGELF,TRBV4-2,TRBJ2-2
ASSLGEAAQY,TRBV11-2,TRBJ2-7
ASSLTPSSREQY,TRBV7-3,TRBJ2-7
ASSIRLLYEQY,TRBV19,TRBJ2-7
ASSQYDGTNEKLF,TRBV4-3,TRBJ1-4
ASSRGGRDTEAF,TRBV6-1,TRBJ1-1
ASSLSPPRGYEQY,TRBV27,TRBJ2-7
ASSESIYRGAGELF,TRBV2,TRBJ2-2
ASSFTGGETQY,TRBV7-3,TRBJ2-5
ASSQSIVREASYEQY,TRBV16,.
ASTPRQGSYGYT,TRBV6-6,TRBJ1-2
ASSLPGTGTSGYT,TRBV5-6,TRBJ1-2
ASSLLRGGYFNEQF,TRBV14,TRBJ2-1
ASRSGTGLSEQY,TRBV6-6,TRBJ2-7
ASSSGTGNEKLF,TRBV7-2,TRBJ1-4
ASSLGGTGGNTIY,TRBV11-2,TRBJ1-3
ASSLRQGRYNSPLH,TRBV28,TRBJ1-6
ASSLRQGAYNEQF,TRBV7-9,TRBJ2-1
ASTRRDRGDEKLF,TRBV4-2,TRBJ1-4
ATLAGGHDNEQF,TRBV7-9,TRBJ2-1
ASSEKEVQY,TRBV18,TRBJ2-4
ASSQDAGGTLEQY,TRBV4-1,TRBJ2-7
ASSRLQGAGGTDTQY,TRBV4-1,TRBJ2-3
ASSLGGTGGLNEQF,TRBV5-6,TRBJ2-1
ASSPGGGALQETQY,TRBV7-3,TRBJ2-5
ASSDWRRVLVSTDTQY,TRBV2,TRBJ2-3
ASTLNGLAGGTDTQY,TRBV27,TRBJ2-3
ASKPLALPSYEQY,TRBV6-1,TRBJ2-7
ASTAAGGENEQF,TRBV27,TRBJ2-1
ASSEAGWTYNEQF,TRBV11-3,TRBJ2-1
ASSSTQGAYGYT,TRBV5-6,TRBJ1-2
ASKTLGGTNNEQY,TRBV6-1,TRBJ2-7
ASSLGQGVIYEQY,TRBV7-2,TRBJ2-7
ASSKLQGDGETQY,TRBV19,TRBJ2-5
ASSPTPLAGGSTDTQY,TRBV4-2,TRBJ2-3
ASSARVREYSNQPQH,TRBV4-1,TRBJ1-5
AITADLSGNTIY,TRBV10-3,TRBJ1-3
ASKGGVAYEQY,TRBV6-5,TRBJ2-7
ASSSWRGTVDTQY,TRBV19,TRBJ2-3
ASSPWSTNTEAF,TRBV7-2,TRBJ1-1
ASSLDRLQRGLYEQY,TRBV11-3,TRBJ2-7
ATSSGTSGYNEQF,TRBV19,TRBJ2-1
ATSRDMAGSYEQY,TRBV15,TRBJ2-7
ASSGSGTSGGGGRYEQY,TRBV7-2,TRBJ2-7
ASSPSRGNTIY,TRBV27,TRBJ1-3
ASKHPDSYQPQH,TRBV19,TRBJ1-5
ASGGGTYYGYT,TRBV12-5,TRBJ1-2